This TCR beta chain originates from a study of PD-L1 blockade in urothelial cancer (dated by TCRdb to 2017 to 2019). Study-level background: All patients started therapy in about 2014 and received atezolizumab 1,200 mg intravenously every 3 weeks. About 85% of the 29 patients were males with bladder-origin urothelial cancer, and about 60% of the 29 reported a prior smoking history. Patients had an ECOG performance status of 0 or 1 and had received between 0 and 3 prior chemotherapy regimens. Blood samples were analyzed at 3 weeks after treatment start (second dose) and at 6 weeks after treatment start. A median of about 150,000 T cells and 80,000 to 100,000 unique TCRs was obtained from blood samples, and a median clonality of around 0.072 was observed. The study, an exploratory multi-omic analysis, examined somatic, immune and clinical correlates of response to PD-L1 blockade with atezolizumab in urothelial cancer. TCR sequencing covered pretreatment tumor samples and matched, serially collected peripheral blood taken before and after atezolizumab treatment. Progression-free survival longer than 6 months counted as durable clinical benefit, and TCR features were additionally tested against both progression-free and overall survival. In the same patients who had TCR sequencing, pretreatment tumors also underwent whole exome sequencing and RNA sequencing. Durable clinical benefit was achieved by nine patients and was not achieved by 20 patients. Under 30 patients had pretreatment blood TCR-seq, some 25 had at least one posttreatment blood collection, and some 25 had tumor TCR-seq. General study outcomes and caveats: Because the sample size was small (n of about 27) and many exploratory analyses were performed, the results are intended to be hypothesis-generating. Patients with durable benefit showed greater expansion of tumor-associated TCR clones in peripheral blood 3 weeks after starting treatment (n ≈ 23, p = 0.022). Improved progression-free and overall survival was found to be associated with pretreatment peripheral blood TCR clonality below the median.

Including cysteine and phenylalanine, the CDR3 has 19 amino acids. The CDR3 DNA has 57 bases and is translated from base 1. Trimming accounts for 0 bases at V and 6 bases at J, while the number of junction bases matched to no gene is 13. The germline V gene sets CDR1 to MNHNS and CDR2 to SASEGT. This specimen's time point label, per the study, means: pretreatment peripheral blood. The cohort included 29 patients with locally advanced or metastatic urothelial carcinoma who were treated at Memorial Sloan Kettering on a trial protocol. Peripheral blood mononuclear cells were collected pretreatment and during treatment, with between 1 and 8 total time points obtained per patient. The Qiagen DNeasy Blood extraction kit was used to purify genomic DNA from total PBMCs and tumor samples. PBMCs were collected pretreatment and during treatment, and were isolated and stored as previously described. About this clone: The specificity of this receptor is unknown. The record has no base qualities; no much larger clone is one base away.

To estimate absolute template abundance from read counts, synthetic TCR analog templates were spiked into each PCR. The immunoSEQ assay used bias-controlled V and J gene primers to amplify TCRbeta CDR3 regions from genomic DNA. Sequencing of rearranged TCRbeta segments was done at approximately 20X coverage. Regarding the original processing steps: Clustering was used to correct sequencing errors, and CDR3s were annotated against IMGT so that V, D and J genes could be assigned. Downstream analyses used only productive TCRbeta rearrangements, leaving out any out-of-frame or stop-codon sequences. To compute clonality, Shannon entropy was normalized by the log of the number of unique productive sequences and then subtracted from one. Clones differing between time points or between blood and tumor were identified using Fisher's exact test with Benjamini-Hochberg correction, with an adjusted p below 0.01 applied as the threshold. TCRdb obtained this table from immuneACCESS and retained in-frame rearrangements with V and J assigned. These tables miss some clones; where compared with another copy, unresolved V genes account for less than half of the shortfall, and the remainder is unexplained. That table supplies the V and J calls and clone size; D and trimming were determined from the DNA. The sample table records approximately 50,000 clones; about 80% of these occur just once. The ten largest make up more than 3% of the sample.

Sequencing used PBMCs, obtained around atezolizumab (anti-PD-L1) treatment. The sequence is built from TRBV6-1 and TRBJ1-5; the junction holds 11 bases that match TRBD1. This clonotype originated in a man between 65 and 80 years old with urothelial cancer. The CDR3 corresponds to CASSEALGQGVIRGQPQHF. The DNA sequence is as follows: TGTGCCAGCAGTGAAGCCTTGGGACAGGGGGTTATAAGGGGTCAGCCCCAGCATTTT.